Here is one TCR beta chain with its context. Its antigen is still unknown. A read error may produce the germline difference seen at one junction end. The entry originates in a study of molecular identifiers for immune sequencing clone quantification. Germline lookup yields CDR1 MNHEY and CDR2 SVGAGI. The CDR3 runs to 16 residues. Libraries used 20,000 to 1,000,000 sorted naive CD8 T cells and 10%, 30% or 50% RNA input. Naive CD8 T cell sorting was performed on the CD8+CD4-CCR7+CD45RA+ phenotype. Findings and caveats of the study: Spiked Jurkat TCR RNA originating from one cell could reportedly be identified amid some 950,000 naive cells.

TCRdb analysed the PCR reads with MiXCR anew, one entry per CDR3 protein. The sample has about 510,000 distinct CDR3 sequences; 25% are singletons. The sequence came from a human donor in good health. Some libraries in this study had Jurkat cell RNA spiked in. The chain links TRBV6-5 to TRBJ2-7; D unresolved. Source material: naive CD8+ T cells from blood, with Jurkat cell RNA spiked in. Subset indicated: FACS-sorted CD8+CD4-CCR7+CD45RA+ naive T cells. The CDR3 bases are TGTGCCAGCAGCCAAGGTCCTCTACAAAGCTCCTGCGAGCAGTACTTC. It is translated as CASSQGPLQSSCEQYF.